The next 23 T cell receptor beta chains were all read from a single sample in a study of shared T cell receptors in the human thymus. Sequencing was performed with immunoSEQ multiplex PCR; in TCRdb, only in-frame clones are kept and a portion is missing. Of 550,000 to 800,000 clones detected, approximately 83% appear once; the ten largest clones hold more than 0.008%. These data also featured in a second study, about human thymus T cells.

The sequencing sample was made of thymocytes. The receptors derive from a girl less than two years old with a congenital heart defect.

The chain joins TRBV19 to TRBJ2-7; possible D gene TRBD2, 5 bases. There are 13 residues in the CDR3. The germline V and J ends were trimmed by 6 bases and 0 bases, with 9 bases remaining between them. From germline, CDR1 is LNHDA and CDR2 SQIVND (reference sequence). CDR3 bases: TGTGCCAGTAGCCCCGAGGGCTCCTACGAGCAGTACTTC. It is translated as CASSPEGSYEQYF.

This clone was counted between two and nine times. V and J are TRBV5-6 and TRBJ2-5, with 9 positions matching TRBD1. Germline CDR1 is SGHDT and CDR2 is YYEEEE. Trimming at V came to 5 bases and at J to 5 bases, leaving 7 bases not matched to a gene. This CDR3 has 14 amino acids. The CDR3 protein is CASRLTGGGETQYF. The DNA for the CDR3 is TGTGCCAGCAGATTAACAGGGGGCGGTGAGACCCAGTACTTC.

This clone occurred once. The V gene is TRBV9, the J gene TRBJ1-3; no reliable D call. Germline CDR1 and CDR2: SGDLS and YYNGEE. The CDR3 contains 15 residues. V gave up 0 bases and J gave up 0 bases, with 7 bases separating them. CDR3 sequence: CASSVAGNSGNTIYF. The CDR3 DNA reads TGTGCCAGCAGCGTAGCTGGCAACTCTGGAAACACCATATATTTT.

This clone came up once. The chain carries TRBV10-3 and TRBJ1-1, with D maybe TRBD1 (5 bases). The V end was cut by 4 bases, the J end by 3 bases, with 9 bases between. The CDR3 consists of 13 residues. From germline, CDR1 is ENHRY and CDR2 SYGVKD. Here the CDR3 reads CAISARGYTEAFF. DNA for the CDR3: TGTGCCATCAGTGCTCGGGGGTACACTGAAGCTTTCTTT.

The chain carries TRBV27 and TRBJ2-7, with 9 bases aligning to TRBD1. From germline, CDR1 is MNHEY and CDR2 SMNVEV (reference sequence). The CDR3 runs to 15 residues. V gave up 5 bases and J gave up 5 bases; unmatched junction bases: 10. CDR3 protein: CASSPDTGGLNEQYF. Here the CDR3 DNA reads TGTGCCAGCAGTCCCGACACAGGGGGCCTAAACGAGCAGTACTTC.

This chain links TRBV7-3 with TRBJ1-6; D perhaps matches TRBD1 (5 bases). The CDR3 length is 14 residues. Germline loops: CDR1 SGHTA, CDR2 FQGTGA. Trimming shortened V by 1 base and J by 8 bases, and 9 bases separated the two germline ends. The CDR3 sequence is CASSLRGFDSPLHF. In DNA, the CDR3 is TGTGCCAGCAGCTTAAGGGGCTTCGATTCACCCCTCCACTTT. Combining the CDR3 with reference TRBV7-3 and TRBJ1-6 gives the whole variable domain GAGVSQTPSNKVTEKGKYVELRCDPISGHTALYWYRQSLGQGPEFLIYFQGTGAADDSGLPNDRFFAVRPEGSVSTLKIQRTERGDSAVYLCASSLRGFDSPLHFGNGTRLTVT.

The chain recombines TRBV6-1 with TRBJ1-1; D is uncertain. V was trimmed by 1 base and J by 4 bases, leaving 13 bases between them. CDR3 length equals 15 residues. Germline values: CDR1 MNHNS, CDR2 SASEGT. The CDR3 here is CASSEGCRGSTEAFF. Here the CDR3 DNA reads TGTGCCAGCAGTGAAGGGTGCCGGGGAAGCACTGAAGCTTTCTTT.

The chain joins TRBV6-1 to TRBJ1-1, with 8 bases fitting TRBD1. V lost 6 bases and J lost 0; bases outside the gene matches: 3. Germline values: CDR1 MNHNS, CDR2 SASEGT. This CDR3 is 14 amino acids long. CDR3 residues: CASSRDRLNTEAFF. The CDR3 nucleotides read TGTGCCAGCAGCCGGGACAGGCTGAACACTGAAGCTTTCTTT.

The genes are TRBV4-3 and TRBJ1-1, with a weak D call TRBD1 (6 bases). V lost 4 bases and J lost 2, with 20 bases in between. CDR1 is LGHNA, CDR2 YSLEER, per germline. This CDR3 contains 17 residues. The CDR3 nucleotides are TGCGCCAGCAGCCCGAGCCTGTGGACAGCCCTTAACACTGAAGCTTTCTTT. This encodes CASSPSLWTALNTEAFF.

The chain recombines TRBV5-1 with TRBJ2-2; maybe TRBD1 (7 bases). Germline CDR1 reads SGHRS; CDR2 reads YFSETQ. Deletions cut 5 bases from V and 6 bases from J, with 11 bases between. The CDR3 covers 13 residues. CDR3 DNA sequence: TGCGCCAGCAGATCAGGGGGGCCCGGGGAGCTGTTTTTT. Its translation is CASRSGGPGELFF.

A single count supports this clone. The chain is built from TRBV20-1 and TRBJ2-4; D remains ambiguous. The CDR3 totals 11 residues. The germline V gene has CDR1 DFQATT and CDR2 SNEGSKA (reference sequence). V was shortened by 3 bases and J by 3 bases, with 3 bases between the two germline ends. The CDR3 nucleotides are TGCAGTGCTAGCATCAAAAACATTCAGTACTTC. Its translation is CSASIKNIQYF.

V and J are TRBV6-1 and TRBJ1-1; 9 bases map to TRBD1. The CDR3 is 15 amino acids. V lost 2 bases to trimming and J lost 3 bases; unmatched junction nucleotides: 4. Germline lookup yields CDR1 MNHNS and CDR2 SASEGT. The CDR3: CASSETGGCDTEAFF. The CDR3 bases are TGTGCCAGCAGTGAAACAGGGGGCTGTGACACTGAAGCTTTCTTT.

The chain uses TRBV28 and TRBJ1-6; perhaps TRBD1 as D (6 bases). V lost 8 bases and J lost 6, with 17 bases in between. CDR3 length: 15 amino acids. Germline V gene sequence: CDR1 MDHEN, CDR2 SYDVKM. The CDR3 DNA is TGTGCCAGCTCTCTCGGGCAGGGGCTTAATTCACCCCTCCACTTT. As protein: CASSLGQGLNSPLHF.

This rearrangement joins TRBV28 to TRBJ1-5, with a weak D call TRBD1 (5 bases). The germline CDR1 and CDR2 sequences are MDHEN and SYDVKM. The V and J ends lost 3 bases and 0 bases respectively, with 15 bases between them. This CDR3 is built from 17 residues. CDR3 DNA: TGTGCCAGCAGTTTTCGCCAGGGAAGTGGTAGCAATCAGCCCCAGCATTTT. Its translation: CASSFRQGSGSNQPQHF. The full variable domain, with the rest looked up from reference TRBV28 and TRBJ1-5, is DVKVTQSSRYLVKRTGEKVFLECVQDMDHENMFWYRQDPGLGLRLIYFSYDVKMKEKGDIPEGYSVSREKKERFSLILESASTNQTSMYLCASSFRQGSGSNQPQHFGDGTRLSIL.

The chain couples TRBV5-5 to TRBJ1-6; D uncertain. The CDR3 loop spans 15 amino acids. CDR1 and CDR2 (germline): SGHKS, YYEKEE (reference sequence). Trimming left V 3 bases short and J 9 bases short, with 16 bases between. In nucleotides, the CDR3 is TGTGCCAGCAGCTCCTGGACCCCGGGAGGTTCACCCCTCCACTTT. This translates into CASSSWTPGGSPLHF.

The chain links TRBV4-3 to TRBJ1-2, with D possibly being TRBD1 (6 bases). From germline, CDR1 is LGHNA and CDR2 YSLEER. Trimming removed 3 bases from V and 2 bases from J, with 13 bases in between. This CDR3 has 15 amino acids. CDR3 nucleotides: TGCGCCAGCAGCCATGGGGGGGCGATCAACTATGGCTACACCTTC. Encoded protein: CASSHGGAINYGYTF.

The V call is TRBV9, the J call TRBJ1-2, with 7 bases that match TRBD1. V trimming: 4 bases; J trimming: 0 bases; junction bases outside the gene matches: 6. This CDR3 is built from 15 residues. Germline V gene data show CDR1 as SGDLS and CDR2 as YYNGEE. Written as DNA, the CDR3 is TGTGCCAGCAGCCCTTACAGGGGTACTAACTATGGCTACACCTTC. Amino acids: CASSPYRGTNYGYTF.

The chain combines TRBV6-6 with TRBJ1-6; 7 bases are shared with TRBD1. The CDR3 is 14 residues long. V lost 4 bases and J lost 7; bases outside the gene matches: 4. In germline, CDR1 is MNHNY, CDR2 SVGAGI (reference sequence). CDR3: CASSSTGKNSPLHF. The CDR3 bases are TGTGCCAGCAGTTCGACAGGGAAAAATTCACCCCTCCACTTT.

The chain employs TRBV10-1 and TRBJ1-1; 9 positions agree with TRBD1. V lost 4 bases and J lost 0; bases outside the gene matches: 3. Germline CDR1 WNHNN, CDR2 SYGVQD (reference sequence). This CDR3 has 15 amino acids. In nucleotides, the CDR3 is TGCGCCAGCAGTGGATGGACAGGGGTGAACACTGAAGCTTTCTTT. Translated, it gives CASSGWTGVNTEAFF.

The chain joins TRBV28 to TRBJ2-2; TRBD2 aligns across 8 bases. V shed 6 bases and J 5 bases; nucleotides not matched to a gene: 11. Germline values: CDR1 MDHEN, CDR2 SYDVKM. The CDR3 is 16 amino acids. As DNA, the CDR3 is TGTGCCAGCAGATCCATTGGGACTAGGGTGACCGGGGAGCTGTTTTTT. This gives the protein CASRSIGTRVTGELFF.

The chain recombines TRBV25-1 with TRBJ2-3; D may be TRBD2 (5 bases). The germline V gene has CDR1 MGHDK and CDR2 SYGVNS. Trimming took off 5 bases at V and 10 bases at J, with 10 bases between the two ends. This CDR3 region has 11 residues. CDR3: CASSIGVSQYF. The DNA for the CDR3 is TGTGCCAGCAGTATCGGGGTATCGCAGTATTTT.

This clone has just a few counts. CDR3 coding DNA: TGCGCCAGCAGCCGCAACCGGACAGGGCTTTGCACCTACGAGCAGTACTTC. This codes for CASSRNRTGLCTYEQYF. The chain links TRBV5-1 to TRBJ2-7; 8 nucleotides line up with TRBD1. Looked up from germline, CDR1 is SGHRS and CDR2 is YFSETQ. J was trimmed by 2 bases and V by 4 bases; bases with no gene match: 14. The CDR3 extends over 17 amino acids.

The rearrangement links TRBV5-1 to TRBJ1-3; D possibly corresponds to TRBD1 (5 bases). This CDR3 is 15 amino acids long. Looked up from germline, CDR1 is SGHRS and CDR2 is YFSETQ. V was clipped by 5 bases and J by 0 bases, with 12 bases between them. CDR3 coding DNA: TGCGCCAGCAGGGTAGGGGACTGCTCTGGAAACACCATATATTTT. Translating it yields CASRVGDCSGNTIYF.